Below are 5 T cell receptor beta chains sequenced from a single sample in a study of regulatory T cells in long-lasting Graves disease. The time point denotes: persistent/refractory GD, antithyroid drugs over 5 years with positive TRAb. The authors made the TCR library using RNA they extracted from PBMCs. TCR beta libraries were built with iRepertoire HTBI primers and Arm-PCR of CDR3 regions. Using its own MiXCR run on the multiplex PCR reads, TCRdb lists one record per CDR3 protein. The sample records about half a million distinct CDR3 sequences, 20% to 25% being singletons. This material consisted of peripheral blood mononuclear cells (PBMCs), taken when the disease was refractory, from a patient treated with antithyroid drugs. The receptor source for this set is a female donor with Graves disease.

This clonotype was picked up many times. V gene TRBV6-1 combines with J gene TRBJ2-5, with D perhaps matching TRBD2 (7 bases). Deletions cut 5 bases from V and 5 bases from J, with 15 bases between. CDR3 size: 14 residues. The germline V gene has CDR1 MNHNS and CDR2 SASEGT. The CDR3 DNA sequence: TGTGCCAGCAGTCCCGGGGGGAGGGGGGAGACCCAGTACTTC. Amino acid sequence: CASSPGGRGETQYF.

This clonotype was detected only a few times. DNA of the CDR3: TGTGCCAGCAGCTTATGGGCTAGCGGGACCTACGAGCAGTACTTC. This encodes CASSLWASGTYEQYF. The rearrangement uses TRBV7-2 and TRBJ2-7, with TRBD2 matching over 9 bases. CDR3 length: 15 amino acids. Looked up from germline, CDR1 is SGHTA and CDR2 is FQGNSA. V dropped 2 bases and J dropped 2; count of bases not matched to a gene: 4.

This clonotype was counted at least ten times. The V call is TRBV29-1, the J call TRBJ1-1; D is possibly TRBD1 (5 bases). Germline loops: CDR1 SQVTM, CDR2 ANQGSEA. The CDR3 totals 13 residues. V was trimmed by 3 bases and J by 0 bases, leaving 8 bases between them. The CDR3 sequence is CSVDLGVNTEAFF. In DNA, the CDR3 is TGCAGCGTTGACCTGGGGGTGAACACTGAAGCTTTCTTT. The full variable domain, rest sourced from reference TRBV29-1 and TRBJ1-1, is SAVISQKPSRDICQRGTSLTIQCQVDSQVTMMFWYRQQPGQSLTLIATANQGSEATYESGFVIDKFPISRPNLTFSTLTVSNMSPEDSSIYLCSVDLGVNTEAFFGQGTRLTVV.

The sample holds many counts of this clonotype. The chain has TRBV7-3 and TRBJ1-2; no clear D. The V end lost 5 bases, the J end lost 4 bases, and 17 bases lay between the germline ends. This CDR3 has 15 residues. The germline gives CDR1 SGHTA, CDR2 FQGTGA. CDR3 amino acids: CASSPTRTSSYGYTF. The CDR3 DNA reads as TGTGCCAGCAGCCCGACCCGAACCAGTTCCTATGGCTACACCTTC.

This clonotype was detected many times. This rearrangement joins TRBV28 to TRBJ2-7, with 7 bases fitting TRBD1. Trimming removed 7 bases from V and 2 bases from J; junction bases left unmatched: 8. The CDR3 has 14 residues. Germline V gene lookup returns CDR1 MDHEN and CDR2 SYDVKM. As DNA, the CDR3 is TGTGCCAGCAAAGCAGGACAGGCGACCTACGAGCAGTACTTC. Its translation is CASKAGQATYEQYF.